The entry below gives a single T cell receptor beta chain sequence along with its context. This sample was taken from a study of T cell changes during pregnancy in multiple sclerosis. V dropped 7 bases and J dropped 7 bases, with 20 bases sitting between them. From germline, CDR1 is MDHEN and CDR2 SYDVKM. This CDR3 has 15 residues. Generated by immunoSEQ multiplex PCR, the TCRdb table keeps only in-frame clones and is missing some. Of tens of thousands of clones in the sample, roughly nine tenths are singletons; the top ten hold 5% to 5.5%. Specimen: CD8+ T cells from peripheral blood mononuclear cells, collected in the first trimester of pregnancy. The receptor was isolated from a female donor with multiple sclerosis, enrolled in a pregnancy study. The rearrangement links TRBV28 to TRBJ1-5, with D hard to call. The DNA of the CDR3 is TGTGCCAGCACTCCCCTAATCCGGGTTGGACAGCCCCAGCATTTT. Its translation is CASTPLIRVGQPQHF.